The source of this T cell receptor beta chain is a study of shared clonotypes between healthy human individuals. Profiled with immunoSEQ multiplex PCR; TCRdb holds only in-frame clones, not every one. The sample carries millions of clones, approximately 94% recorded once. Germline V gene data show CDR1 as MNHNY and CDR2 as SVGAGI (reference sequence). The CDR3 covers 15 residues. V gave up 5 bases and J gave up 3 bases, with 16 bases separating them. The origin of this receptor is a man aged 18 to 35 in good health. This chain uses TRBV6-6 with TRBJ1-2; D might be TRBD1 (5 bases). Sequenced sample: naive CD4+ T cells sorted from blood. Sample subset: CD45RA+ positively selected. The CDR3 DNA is TGTGCCAGCAGTCCAGACAGCGTACGTTACTATGGCTACACCTTC. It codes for CASSPDSVRYYGYTF.